The clone carrying this T cell receptor (beta chain) turned up a few times. Its cognate antigen is unknown. The CDR3 is made up of 16 amino acids. Unmatched junction bases numbered 10, after V lost 3 bases and J lost 6 bases. The germline V gene encodes CDR1 SGHTA and CDR2 FQGNSA. TCRdb called the reads again in MiXCR, with one record for every CDR3 protein. The sample records about 68,000 distinct CDR3 sequences, 20% to 25% being singletons. This sample was taken from a study of T cell repertoires in cytomegalovirus infection. The receptor's source is a human donor in good health (CMV status not recorded). Some clones in this sample may be carry-over from other donors' samples. The chain combines TRBV7-2 with TRBJ2-1; 8 positions match TRBD2. Sequencing was done on a sample of PBMCs, sequenced either directly or after in vitro stimulation (not recorded which). The CDR3 DNA sequence: TGTGCCAGCAGCTTGGATCGAGCGGGAGAATTCAATGAGCAGTTCTTC. Its translation is CASSLDRAGEFNEQFF. Filled out from reference TRBV7-2 and TRBJ2-1, the complete variable domain reads GAGVSQSPSNKVTEKGKDVELRCDPISGHTALYWYRQSLGQGLEFLIYFQGNSAPDKSGLPSDRFSAERTGGSVSTLTIQRTQQEDSAVYLCASSLDRAGEFNEQFFGPGTRLTVL.